This T cell receptor (beta chain) emerged from a study of T cells expressing NK-cell markers. Turning to the study itself: Researchers got TCR beta repertoires out of sorted CD3+CD56+NKG2C+, CD3+CD56+NKG2C- and CD3+CD56-NKG2C+ T cells. Study results and limitations: Roughly 1.0-7.0% of CD8+ T cells in roughly six donors belonged to dominant NKG2C+ clonotypes.

With respect to this clonotype: As yet, its antigen is unknown.

CDR3 size: 13 residues. Germline V lookup: CDR1 MNHEY, CDR2 SVGAGI. 5'RACE template switching with UMIs generated TCR beta cDNA. TCRdb reprocessed the 5' RACE reads and reports one entry per CDR3 protein, with no DNA. The table lists 500,000 to 700,000 distinct CDR3 sequences. The receptor was isolated from a young man in good health. Specimen: blood T cells: a sorted CD56 or NKG2C T cell subset, CD4+ or CD8+ T cells, or bulk PBMC T cells (not recorded which). The J gene is TRBJ2-5, the V gene TRBV6-5; no DNA is available, so the TRBD1 call from TCRdb remains unchecked. The CDR3 here is CASSWRGGETQYF.